A few counts support the clone carrying this T cell receptor (beta chain). The data derive from a study of metastatic and nonmetastatic thyroid tumors. The V end lost 4 bases, the J end lost 2 bases, and 9 bases lay between the germline ends. The germline V gene has CDR1 LNHNV and CDR2 YYDKDF (reference sequence). This CDR3 comprises 14 residues. There were no patients who had received any treatment before thyroid surgery. TCRdb re-called clones via MiXCR from the PCR reads. This sample yields 90,000 or so clones, of which around 9.2% are seen a single time; around 9.2% belongs to the top ten. The receptor comes from a female donor with papillary thyroid cancer or a benign thyroid nodule (not recorded which). Some clones in this sample may be carry-over from other donors' samples. Sample: blood. The chain recombines TRBV15 with TRBJ1-5; D perhaps matches TRBD1 (5 bases). The CDR3 reads CATSKGGGNQPQHF. CDR3 DNA sequence: TGTGCCACCAGCAAAGGAGGGGGCAATCAGCCCCAGCATTTT.